The 27 T cell receptor beta chains below all came from one sample that was sequenced in a study of blood T cell repertoires in COVID-19 (dated by TCRdb to the early 2020s). Library preparation used the immunoSEQ multiplex PCR assay. The clones in this table, taken by TCRdb from immuneACCESS, are in-frame only. Not every clone is retained; where verified, under half of the shortfall comes from an unresolved V gene, and the cause of the rest is unknown. The sample table records about 81,000 clones; roughly four fifths of these occur just once. The ten largest clonotypes hold roughly 7.3% of the sample. Sequencing was performed on peripheral blood. These receptors all come from a human donor in a cohort sampled during active COVID-19.

The rearrangement uses TRBV5-1 and TRBJ2-2; 7 bases line up with TRBD1. Losses at the gene ends were 7 bases for V and 0 bases for J; bases not matched to a gene: 9. Germline assignment: CDR1 SGHRS and CDR2 YFSETQ. The CDR3 is 16 residues long. As DNA, the CDR3 is TGCGCCAGCCGTCTTCGGGACAGTACGAACACCGGGGAGCTGTTTTTT. Translating it yields CASRLRDSTNTGELFF. Drawing the rest from reference TRBV5-1 and TRBJ2-2, the complete variable domain is KAGVTQTPRYLIKTRGQQVTLSCSPISGHRSVSWYQQTPGQGLQFLFEYFSETQRNKGNFPGRFSGRQFSNSRSEMNVSTLELGDSALYLCASRLRDSTNTGELFFGEGSRLTVL.

The chain links TRBV6-1 to TRBJ1-5; tentative D call: TRBD1 (5 bases). V was trimmed by 0 bases and J by 1 base, leaving 7 bases between them. CDR1 and CDR2 (germline): MNHNS, SASEGT. The CDR3 runs 15 residues. The CDR3 protein is CASSEAGASNQPQHF. CDR3 bases: TGTGCCAGCAGTGAAGCAGGGGCGAGCAATCAGCCCCAGCATTTT.

The chain carries TRBV7-2 and TRBJ2-3, with 14 bases that match TRBD2. Germline trimming cut 6 bases from V and 6 bases from J; bases unmatched to any gene: 8. Germline V gene sequence: CDR1 SGHTA, CDR2 FQGNSA. This CDR3 region has 16 residues. The CDR3 coding sequence is TGTGCCAGCAGATTCGGACTAGCGGGGGGAGAGGATACGCAGTATTTT. As protein: CASRFGLAGGEDTQYF.

The J gene is TRBJ1-6, the V gene TRBV4-3; D may be TRBD1 (5 bases). Germline lookup yields CDR1 LGHNA and CDR2 YSLEER. V gave up 0 bases and J gave up 6 bases, with 15 bases separating them. The CDR3 has 17 amino acids. In DNA, the CDR3 is TGCGCCAGCAGCCAAGATCCGCGGGGGTCAAGTAATTCACCCCTCCACTTT. It translates to CASSQDPRGSSNSPLHF.

In its sample, this clone was seen once. V is TRBV2 and J is TRBJ2-3; TRBD1 matches at 8 bases. J gave up 4 bases and V 3 bases, and 9 bases lay outside the gene matches. The germline V gene encodes CDR1 SNHLY and CDR2 FYNNEI. The CDR3 sequence is 16 residues long. CDR3 region: CASSDLTGAGADTQYF. The CDR3 DNA sequence: TGTGCCAGCAGTGACCTGACAGGGGCAGGCGCAGATACGCAGTATTTT.

The chain couples TRBV27 to TRBJ1-6; perhaps TRBD1 as D (5 bases). Per germline, CDR1 MNHEY and CDR2 SMNVEV (reference sequence). Trimming stripped 8 bases from V and 4 bases from J, with 12 bases between. The CDR3 is 14 residues long. CDR3 residues: CASRGGKYNSPLHF. The CDR3 coding sequence is TGTGCCAGCCGGGGGGGAAAGTATAATTCACCCCTCCACTTT.

V gene TRBV19 combines with J gene TRBJ1-1, with D perhaps matching TRBD1 (5 bases). Germline V gene sequence: CDR1 LNHDA, CDR2 SQIVND (reference sequence). The CDR3 length is 12 residues. Trimming cost V 9 bases and J 3 bases, with 11 bases left between them. CDR3 amino acids: CASQGGDTEAFF. The CDR3 DNA sequence: TGTGCCAGCCAGGGAGGCGACACTGAAGCTTTCTTT.

The V call is TRBV9, the J call TRBJ2-3; TRBD2 matches at 11 bases. V was pared by 3 bases and J by 3 bases, with 12 bases of the junction left unmatched. Germline CDR1 and CDR2: SGDLS and YYNGEE. CDR3 length: 18 amino acids. CDR3 amino acids: CASSAGSGGAGGTDTQYF. In nucleotides, the CDR3 is TGTGCCAGCAGCGCAGGTAGCGGGGGGGCCGGAGGAACAGATACGCAGTATTTT.

The sample holds one count of this clone. V gene TRBV24-1 combines with J gene TRBJ2-1; 12 bases agree with TRBD2. Looked up from germline, CDR1 is KGHDR and CDR2 is SFDVKD. Trimming removed 4 bases from V and 4 bases from J; junction bases left unmatched: 4. The CDR3 is 16 residues long. Written as DNA, the CDR3 is TGTGCCACCAGTGACGTGACTAGCGGGGGATACAATGAGCAGTTCTTC. Translated: CATSDVTSGGYNEQFF.

The chain has TRBV18 and TRBJ1-5; 8 bases map to TRBD1. Trimming at V came to 3 bases and at J to 7 bases, leaving 23 bases not matched to a gene. Per germline, CDR1 KGHSH and CDR2 LQKENI. This CDR3 contains 20 residues. The CDR3 nucleotides are TGTGCCAGCTCACCCCTCGGAGAGGTCGTCTATGACAGGGGCGACCAGCCCCAGCATTTT. Its translation is CASSPLGEVVYDRGDQPQHF.

The chain couples TRBV7-6 to TRBJ1-6; the D gene is possibly TRBD1 (5 bases). The CDR3 consists of 14 residues. Deletions cut 1 base from V and 10 bases from J, with 11 bases between. Looked up from germline, CDR1 is SGHVS and CDR2 is FNYEAQ. The CDR3: CASSLGQGTSPLHF. CDR3 bases: TGTGCCAGCAGCTTAGGGCAGGGAACCTCACCCCTCCACTTT.

This rearrangement joins TRBV2 to TRBJ2-7; maybe TRBD2 (7 bases). This CDR3 has 12 residues. The ends were cut back, 11 bases at V and 5 bases at J, with 16 bases in the middle. The V gene's germline CDR1 is SNHLY and CDR2 FYNNEI. The CDR3 bases are TGTGCCGGGAAGGGGGGGGAAAACGAGCAGTACTTC. This encodes CAGKGGENEQYF.

This clone was seen more than once but under ten times. CDR3 protein: CASSQDRVYEQYF. The DNA of the CDR3 is TGCGCCAGCAGCCAAGATCGCGTTTACGAGCAGTACTTC. The chain combines TRBV4-1 with TRBJ2-7; D is unclear. Per the germline V gene, CDR1 is MGHRA and CDR2 is YSYEKL. The CDR3 extends over 13 amino acids. Trimming cost V 0 bases and J 4 bases, with 7 bases left between them.

The chain recombines TRBV11-2 with TRBJ1-1, with 7 nucleotides matching TRBD1. The CDR3 length is 14 residues. Germline V lookup: CDR1 SGHAT, CDR2 FQNNGV. V gave up 1 base and J gave up 7 bases; unmatched junction bases: 6. The CDR3 spells CASSLARDSFEAFF. In nucleotides, the CDR3 is TGTGCCAGCAGCTTAGCTCGGGACAGTTTTGAAGCTTTCTTT.

The rearrangement joins TRBV5-1 to TRBJ2-7, with D perhaps matching TRBD1 (6 bases). The V gene lost 3 bases and the J gene lost 0 bases, with 13 bases spanning the gap. CDR3 size: 15 residues. In germline, CDR1 is SGHRS, CDR2 YFSETQ. CDR3 protein: CASSYSGTSSYEQYF. CDR3 nucleotide sequence: TGCGCCAGCAGCTACTCCGGGACAAGCTCCTACGAGCAGTACTTC.

The V gene is TRBV4-1, the J gene TRBJ2-7; weak D call: TRBD2 (5 bases). Per germline, CDR1 MGHRA and CDR2 YSYEKL. The CDR3 contains 15 residues. Trimming left V 1 base short and J 2 bases short, with 12 bases between. The CDR3 reads CASSQGLQTTYEQYF. In DNA, the CDR3 is TGCGCCAGCAGCCAAGGATTACAGACTACCTACGAGCAGTACTTC.

J is TRBJ1-1 and V is TRBV5-6; no definite D call. CDR1 is SGHDT and CDR2 is YYEEEE in the germline V gene. The CDR3 totals 14 residues. V lost 4 bases and J 7 bases, leaving 17 bases between the germline ends. The CDR3 nucleotides are TGTGCCAGCAGCGCTGATCGATCGGGGTTTGAAGCTTTCTTT. Translating it yields CASSADRSGFEAFF.

V and J are TRBV3-1 (or the pseudogene TRBV3-2) and TRBJ1-5; a possible D gene is TRBD1 (5 bases). This CDR3 region has 14 residues. The germline gives CDR1 LGHDT, CDR2 YNNKEL (reference sequence). V was shortened by 5 bases and J by 3 bases, with 11 bases between the two germline ends. The DNA of the CDR3 is TGTGCCAGCAGCGAGGACACCTACAATCAGCCCCAGCATTTT. It encodes CASSEDTYNQPQHF.

The chain uses TRBV12-3 or TRBV12-4 and TRBJ2-3, with unresolved D. The V gene lost 5 bases and the J gene lost 8 bases, with 11 bases spanning the gap. The CDR3 has 12 amino acids. The CDR3 loop is CASSALVGTQYF. For the CDR3, the DNA is TGTGCCAGCAGTGCACTCGTTGGTACGCAGTATTTT.

This rearrangement joins TRBV5-1 to TRBJ2-1, with D perhaps TRBD1 (5 bases). The CDR3 totals 14 residues. V shed 1 base and J shed 5 bases, with 10 bases lying between them. Germline V gene sequence: CDR1 SGHRS, CDR2 YFSETQ. CDR3 nucleotide sequence: TGCGCCAGCAGCTTGACAGGATTTAACAATGAGCAGTTCTTC. Protein product: CASSLTGFNNEQFF. The complete variable domain, with remaining parts taken from reference TRBV5-1 and TRBJ2-1, reads KAGVTQTPRYLIKTRGQQVTLSCSPISGHRSVSWYQQTPGQGLQFLFEYFSETQRNKGNFPGRFSGRQFSNSRSEMNVSTLELGDSALYLCASSLTGFNNEQFFGPGTRLTVL.

The chain links TRBV19 to TRBJ2-6; 8 bases fit TRBD2. The germline CDR1 and CDR2 sequences are LNHDA and SQIVND (reference sequence). V was clipped by 11 bases and J by 0 bases; unmatched bases: 6. The CDR3 consists of 15 residues. DNA for the CDR3: TGTGCCGTTCGGGGGACTAGCTCTGGGGCCAACGTCCTGACTTTC. It is translated as CAVRGTSSGANVLTF.

The gene calls are TRBV9 and TRBJ2-3, with 10 bases aligning to TRBD2. Germline CDR1 is SGDLS and CDR2 is YYNGEE. The CDR3 sequence is 14 residues long. The trim removed 4 bases at V and 4 bases at J, leaving 3 bases unmatched. As DNA, the CDR3 is TGTGCCAGCAGCTCCGGACTAGCGGCAGATACGCAGTATTTT. Its translation is CASSSGLAADTQYF.

The sample holds a few counts of this clone. The J gene is TRBJ2-6, the V gene TRBV7-8, with D possibly TRBD2 on 5 matching bases. Per the germline V gene, CDR1 is SGHVS and CDR2 is FQNEAQ. This CDR3 is 15 amino acids long. V was shortened by 1 base and J by 3 bases, with 7 bases between the two germline ends. CDR3 sequence reads: CASSLGAGGANVLTF. CDR3 nucleotide sequence: TGTGCCAGCAGCTTAGGCGCGGGTGGGGCCAACGTCCTGACTTTC.

V usage is TRBV5-4 and J usage is TRBJ2-1, with D hard to call. The V end lost 1 base, the J end lost 5 bases, and 10 bases lay between the germline ends. The V gene's germline CDR1 is SGHNT and CDR2 YYREEE (reference sequence). The CDR3 has 14 residues. CDR3 sequence reads: CASSLQRRNNEQFF. CDR3 nucleotides: TGTGCCAGCAGCTTGCAGCGAAGAAACAATGAGCAGTTCTTC.

The chain joins TRBV19 to TRBJ1-3; TRBD1 aligns across 7 bases. The CDR3 extends over 15 amino acids. Germline V gene sequence: CDR1 LNHDA, CDR2 SQIVND (reference sequence). J gave up 7 bases and V 3 bases, and 9 bases lay outside the gene matches. In nucleotides, the CDR3 is TGTGCCAGTAGTATCAACAGGGGTCAAGGTAACACCATATATTTT. Protein: CASSINRGQGNTIYF.

This clone counts as medium-sized. Other DNA sequences from this sample encode an identical CDR3 as well. The CDR3 region is CASSYSRTGGGYGYTF. The CDR3 DNA reads as TGTGCCAGCAGTTACTCGCGGACAGGGGGAGGCTATGGCTACACCTTC. This rearrangement joins TRBV6-5 to TRBJ1-2, with 10 bases fitting TRBD1. The V gene end was trimmed by 0 bases and the J gene end by 4 bases; junction bases not matched to a gene: 5. Per germline, CDR1 MNHEY and CDR2 SVGAGI. The CDR3 is made up of 16 amino acids.

The chain joins TRBV10-2 to TRBJ2-7; tentatively, D is TRBD2 (6 bases). This CDR3 comprises 12 residues. Germline V lookup: CDR1 WSHSY, CDR2 SAAADI. V gave up 7 bases and J gave up 11 bases, with 18 bases separating them. CDR3 protein: CASKASGRTKYF. CDR3 DNA: TGCGCCAGCAAAGCGAGTGGGAGGACAAAGTACTTC.